This T cell receptor beta chain comes out of a study of cytomegalovirus exposure and HLA in healthy donors. Study context: Earlier sequencing of around 190 million T cells yielded under 120 million unique TCR beta sequences.

Study-wide points: A prior analysis recorded that most TCR beta V segments were productive about 87% or about 30% of the time. When analyzed later, the rates of TCR association showed variation by HLA locus, with DRB1 the most and HLA-C the fewest. Analysis was performed later, and it showed HLA-associated TCR beta chains to be more clonally expanded than equally common others.

About this clone itself: Antigen: not known.

This CDR3 is built from 14 residues. The germline CDR1 and CDR2 sequences are MDHEN and SYDVKM. The V and J ends lost 5 bases and 2 bases, in that order; junction bases with no gene match: 4. 13 Jbeta primers and 60 Vbeta primers were used for the PCR. Sequencing used immunoSEQ multiplex PCR; TCRdb keeps in-frame clones, though not all of them. The sample includes over 100,000 clones, approximately 81% seen only once; the top ten take approximately 3%. The source material was PBMCs. The chain uses TRBV28 and TRBJ2-3; 7 bases map to TRBD2. The TCR sequence derives from a woman aged 18-29 years in good health and CMV-seropositive. The CDR3 sequence: CASSGGTTTDTQYF. In DNA, the CDR3 is TGTGCCAGCAGTGGTGGGACTACCACAGATACGCAGTATTTT.